The following is a T cell receptor (beta chain) sequence with its context. Its antigen is still unknown. CDR1 and CDR2 (germline): MNHEY, SMNVEV (reference sequence). Trimming removed 5 bases at V and 6 bases at J, with 16 bases between. The length of the CDR3 is 15 residues. This sample was taken from a study of long-term antiretroviral therapy in people with HIV. Study-level background: Of all samples, the earliest predate the 2015 immediate-ART recommendation by about a decade. Notes on the study in general: Blood dates from the mid-2000s to the late 2010s, possibly under older ART regimens. Even long-term ART left TRB diversity below transplant donor controls, despite gains.

Survey-level immunoSEQ v3.0 assays were run. Data came from immunoSEQ multiplex PCR; TCRdb stores just in-frame clones and leaves some out. The repertoire holds some 40,000 clones, with roughly 80% as singletons. All donors provided no fewer than one pre-ART and no fewer than two post-ART PBMC samples. This clonotype was obtained from a man aged 18 to 30 with HIV. The source was unsorted PBMCs, collected 1.5 years after starting antiretroviral therapy. The rearrangement joins TRBV27 to TRBJ1-4; TRBD1 might be the D (5 bases). CDR3 sequence: CASSGHSGQDEKLFF. CDR3 bases: TGTGCCAGCAGTGGACATAGTGGGCAGGATGAAAAACTGTTTTTT.